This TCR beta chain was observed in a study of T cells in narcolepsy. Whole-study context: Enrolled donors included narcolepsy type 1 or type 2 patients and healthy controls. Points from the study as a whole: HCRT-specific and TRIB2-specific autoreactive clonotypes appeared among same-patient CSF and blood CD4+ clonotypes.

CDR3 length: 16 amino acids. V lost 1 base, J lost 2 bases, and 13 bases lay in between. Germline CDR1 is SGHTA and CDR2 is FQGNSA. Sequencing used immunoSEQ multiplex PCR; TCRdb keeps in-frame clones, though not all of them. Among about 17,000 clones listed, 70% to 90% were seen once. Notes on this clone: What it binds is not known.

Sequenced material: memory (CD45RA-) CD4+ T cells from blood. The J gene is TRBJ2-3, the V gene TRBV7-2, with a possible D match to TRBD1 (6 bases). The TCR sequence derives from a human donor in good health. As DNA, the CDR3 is TGTGCCAGCAGCTTAGTGGACAGCTTTTTCACAGATACGCAGTATTTT. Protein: CASSLVDSFFTDTQYF.